Listed below are T cell receptor beta chains from one sample, sequenced in a study of cytomegalovirus exposure and HLA in healthy donors. Repertoires were generated with immunoSEQ multiplex PCR, while TCRdb's copy carries only in-frame clones and drops some. Altogether 150,000 to 180,000 clones are present, less than 80% being singletons, with the ten largest covering under 2.5%. Specimen: PBMCs. Every receptor here comes from a man younger than 45 in good health and CMV-seronegative. Both conserved end residues are part of each CDR3. Fields, in order: V gene, D gene, clone size, J gene, CDR3 protein, CDR3 DNA. D genes are given only for firm matches. Part of the rows lack a size; the others show once, few, many or a class for expanded clones.

TRBV10-3	.	.	TRBJ2-6	CAISDVPTESGANVLTF	TGTGCCATCAGTGATGTCCCTACAGAATCTGGGGCCAACGTCCTGACTTTC
TRBV18	.	few	TRBJ2-3	CASSPLPGTDTQYF	TGTGCCAGCTCACCTCTTCCAGGTACAGATACGCAGTATTTT
TRBV6-5	TRBD1	few	TRBJ1-1	CASFRGPGNTEAFF	TGTGCCAGTTTCAGGGGGCCTGGTAACACTGAAGCTTTCTTT
TRBV15	TRBD1	few	TRBJ2-3	CATSRPGTDSTDTQYF	TGTGCCACCAGCAGACCAGGGACAGATAGCACAGATACGCAGTATTTT
TRBV2	.	few	TRBJ1-3	CASLSSGNTIYF	TGTGCCAGCCTATCCTCTGGAAACACCATATATTTT
TRBV18	TRBD1	.	TRBJ1-6	CASSLDRGSSPLHF	TGTGCCAGCTCCCTGGACAGGGGGAGTTCACCCCTCCACTTT
TRBV19	TRBD2	.	TRBJ2-5	CASSIGGAGYQETQYF	TGTGCCAGTAGTATTGGAGGAGCGGGGTACCAAGAGACCCAGTACTTC
TRBV27	.	.	TRBJ2-7	CASSARVSYEQYF	TGTGCCAGCAGTGCTCGAGTCTCCTACGAGCAGTACTTC
TRBV5-1	.	few	TRBJ1-6	CASSFSFGDNSPLHF	TGCGCCAGCAGCTTTTCATTCGGGGATAATTCACCCCTCCACTTT
TRBV2	.	.	TRBJ2-7	CASRYTTSEQYF	TGTGCCAGCAGGTATACTACCTCCGAGCAGTACTTC